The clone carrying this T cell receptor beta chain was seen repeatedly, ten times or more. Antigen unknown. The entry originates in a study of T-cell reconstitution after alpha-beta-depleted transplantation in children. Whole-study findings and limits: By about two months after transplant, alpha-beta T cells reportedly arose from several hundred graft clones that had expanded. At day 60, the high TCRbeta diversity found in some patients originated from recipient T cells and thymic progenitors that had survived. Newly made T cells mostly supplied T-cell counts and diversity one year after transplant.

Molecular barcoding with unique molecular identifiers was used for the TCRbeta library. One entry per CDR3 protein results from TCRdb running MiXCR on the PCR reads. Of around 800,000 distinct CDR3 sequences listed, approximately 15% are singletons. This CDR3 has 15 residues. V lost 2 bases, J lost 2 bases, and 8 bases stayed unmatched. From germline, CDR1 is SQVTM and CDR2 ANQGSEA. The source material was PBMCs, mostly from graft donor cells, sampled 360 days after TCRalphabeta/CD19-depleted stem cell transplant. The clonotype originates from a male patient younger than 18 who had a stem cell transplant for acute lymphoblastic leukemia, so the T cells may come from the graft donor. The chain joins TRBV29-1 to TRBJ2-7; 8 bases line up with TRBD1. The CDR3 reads CSVEIVQGAAYEQYF. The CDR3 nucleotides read TGCAGCGTTGAAATAGTTCAGGGGGCAGCCTACGAGCAGTACTTC.